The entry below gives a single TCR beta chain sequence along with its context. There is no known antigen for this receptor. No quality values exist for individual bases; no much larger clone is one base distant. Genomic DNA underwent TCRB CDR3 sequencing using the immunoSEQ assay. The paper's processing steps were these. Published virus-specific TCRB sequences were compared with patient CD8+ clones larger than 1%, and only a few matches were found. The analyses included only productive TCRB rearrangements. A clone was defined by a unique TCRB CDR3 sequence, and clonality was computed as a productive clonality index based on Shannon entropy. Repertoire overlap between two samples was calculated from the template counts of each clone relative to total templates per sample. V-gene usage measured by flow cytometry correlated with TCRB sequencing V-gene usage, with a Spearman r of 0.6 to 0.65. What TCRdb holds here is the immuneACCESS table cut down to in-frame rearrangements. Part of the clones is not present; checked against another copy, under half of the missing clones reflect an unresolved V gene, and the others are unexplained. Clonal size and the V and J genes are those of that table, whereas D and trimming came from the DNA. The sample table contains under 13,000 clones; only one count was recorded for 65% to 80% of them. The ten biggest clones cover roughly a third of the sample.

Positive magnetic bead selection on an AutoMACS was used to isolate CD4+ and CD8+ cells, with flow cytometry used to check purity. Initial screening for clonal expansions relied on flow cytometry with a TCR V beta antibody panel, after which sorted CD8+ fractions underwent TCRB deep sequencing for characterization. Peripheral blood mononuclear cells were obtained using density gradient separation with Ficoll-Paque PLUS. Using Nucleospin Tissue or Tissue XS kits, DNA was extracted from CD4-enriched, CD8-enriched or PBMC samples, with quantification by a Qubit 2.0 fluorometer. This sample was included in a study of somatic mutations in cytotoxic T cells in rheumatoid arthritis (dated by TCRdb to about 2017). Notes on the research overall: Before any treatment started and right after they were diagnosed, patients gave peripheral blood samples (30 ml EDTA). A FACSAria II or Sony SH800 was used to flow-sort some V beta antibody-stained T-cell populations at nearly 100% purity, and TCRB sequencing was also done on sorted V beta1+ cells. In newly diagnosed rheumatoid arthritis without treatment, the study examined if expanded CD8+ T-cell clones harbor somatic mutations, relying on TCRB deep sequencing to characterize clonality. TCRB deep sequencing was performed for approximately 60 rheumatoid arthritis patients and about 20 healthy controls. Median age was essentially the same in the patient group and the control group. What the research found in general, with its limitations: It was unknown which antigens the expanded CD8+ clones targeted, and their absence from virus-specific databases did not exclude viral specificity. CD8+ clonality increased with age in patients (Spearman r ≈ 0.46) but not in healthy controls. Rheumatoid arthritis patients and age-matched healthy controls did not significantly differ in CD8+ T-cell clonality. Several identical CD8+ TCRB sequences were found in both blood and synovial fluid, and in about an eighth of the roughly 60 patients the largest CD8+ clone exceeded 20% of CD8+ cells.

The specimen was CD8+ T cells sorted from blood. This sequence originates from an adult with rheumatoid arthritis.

The CDR3 protein: CASSLEGASGTSYNEQFF. The sequence in DNA is TGTGCCAGCAGCTTAGAAGGGGCTAGCGGGACCTCCTACAATGAGCAGTTCTTC. The chain was built from TRBV11-3 and TRBJ2-1, with 9 junctional bases fitting TRBD2. From the cysteine through the phenylalanine, the CDR3 covers 18 amino acids. Just CDR3 DNA is preserved here, 54 bases in frame from base 1. V has 0 bases trimmed and J has 0 bases trimmed; junction bases matching no gene number 6. The germline V gene sets CDR1 to SGHNT and CDR2 to YENEEA. Joined to the reference TRBV11-3 and TRBJ2-1 proteins, this CDR3 gives the full variable domain: EAGVVQSPRYKIIEKKQPVAFWCNPISGHNTLYWYLQNLGQGPELLIRYENEEAVDDSQLPKDRFSAERLKGVDSTLKIQPAELGDSAVYLCASSLEGASGTSYNEQFFGPGTRLTVL.